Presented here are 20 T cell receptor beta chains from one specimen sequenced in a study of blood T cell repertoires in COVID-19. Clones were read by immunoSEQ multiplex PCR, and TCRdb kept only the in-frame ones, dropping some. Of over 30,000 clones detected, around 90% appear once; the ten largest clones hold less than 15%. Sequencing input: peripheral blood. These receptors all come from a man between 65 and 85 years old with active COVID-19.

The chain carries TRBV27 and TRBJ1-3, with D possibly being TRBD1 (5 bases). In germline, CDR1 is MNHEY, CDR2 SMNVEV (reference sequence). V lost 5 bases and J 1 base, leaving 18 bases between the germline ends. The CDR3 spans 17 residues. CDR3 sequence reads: CASSGGTVLRSGNTIYF. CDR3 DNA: TGTGCCAGCAGTGGGGGGACCGTTCTAAGGTCTGGAAACACCATATATTTT.

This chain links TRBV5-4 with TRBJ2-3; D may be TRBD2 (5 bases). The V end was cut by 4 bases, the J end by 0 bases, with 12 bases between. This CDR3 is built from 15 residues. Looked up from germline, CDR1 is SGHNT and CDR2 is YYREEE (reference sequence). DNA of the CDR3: TGTGCCAGCAGCGCTGACGGCGGGAGCACAGATACGCAGTATTTT. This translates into CASSADGGSTDTQYF.

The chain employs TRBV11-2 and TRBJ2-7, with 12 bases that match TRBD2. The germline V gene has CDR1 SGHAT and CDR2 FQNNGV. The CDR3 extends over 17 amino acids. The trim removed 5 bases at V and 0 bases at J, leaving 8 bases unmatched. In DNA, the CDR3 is TGTGCCAGCAGCCTCCAGGGACTAGCGGGCAGCTCCTACGAGCAGTACTTC. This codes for CASSLQGLAGSSYEQYF.

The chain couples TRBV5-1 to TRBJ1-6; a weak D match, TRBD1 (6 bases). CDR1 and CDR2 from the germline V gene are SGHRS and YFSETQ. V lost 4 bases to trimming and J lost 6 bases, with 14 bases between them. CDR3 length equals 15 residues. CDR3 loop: CASSPRQDSNSPLHF. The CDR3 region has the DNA TGCGCCAGCAGCCCAAGACAGGATTCTAATTCACCCCTCCACTTT.

DNA for the CDR3: TGTGCCAGCAGCCCCGAATCAGTCGAGCAGTTCTTC. Translation gives CASSPESVEQFF. The chain uses TRBV7-2 and TRBJ2-1; D uncertain. The CDR3 extends over 12 amino acids. CDR1 and CDR2 from the germline V gene are SGHTA and FQGNSA. Trimming took 5 bases from V and 10 from J, leaving 12 bases between them.

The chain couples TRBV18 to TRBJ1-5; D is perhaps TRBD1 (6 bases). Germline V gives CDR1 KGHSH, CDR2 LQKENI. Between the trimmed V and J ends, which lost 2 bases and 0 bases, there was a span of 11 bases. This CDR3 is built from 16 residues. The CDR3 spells CASSPVQGYSNQPQHF. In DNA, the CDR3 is TGTGCCAGCTCACCAGTACAGGGATATAGCAATCAGCCCCAGCATTTT.

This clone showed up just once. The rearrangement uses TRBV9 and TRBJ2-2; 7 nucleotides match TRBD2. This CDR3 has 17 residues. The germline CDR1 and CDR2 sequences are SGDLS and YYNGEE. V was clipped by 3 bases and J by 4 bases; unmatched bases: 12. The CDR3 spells CASSGEGHSGGTGELFF. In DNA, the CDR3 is TGTGCCAGCAGCGGAGAAGGCCATTCGGGGGGCACCGGGGAGCTGTTTTTT.

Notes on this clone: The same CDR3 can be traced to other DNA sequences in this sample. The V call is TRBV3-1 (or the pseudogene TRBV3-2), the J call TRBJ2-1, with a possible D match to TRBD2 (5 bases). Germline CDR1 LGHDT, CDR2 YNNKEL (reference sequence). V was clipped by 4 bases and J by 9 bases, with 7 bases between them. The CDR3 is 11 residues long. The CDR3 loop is CASSLSGEQFF. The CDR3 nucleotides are TGTGCCAGCAGCCTAAGCGGTGAGCAGTTCTTC.

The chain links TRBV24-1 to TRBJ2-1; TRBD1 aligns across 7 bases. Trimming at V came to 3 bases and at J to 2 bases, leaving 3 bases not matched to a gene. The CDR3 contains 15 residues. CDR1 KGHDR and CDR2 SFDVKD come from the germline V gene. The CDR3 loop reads CATSDTGVTYNEQFF. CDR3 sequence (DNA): TGTGCCACCAGTGATACAGGGGTAACCTACAATGAGCAGTTCTTC.

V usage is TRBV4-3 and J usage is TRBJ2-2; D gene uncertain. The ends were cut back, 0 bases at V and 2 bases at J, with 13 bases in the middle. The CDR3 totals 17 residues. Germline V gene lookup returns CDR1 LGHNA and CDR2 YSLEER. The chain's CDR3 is CASSQDPLGSNTGELFF. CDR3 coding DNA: TGCGCCAGCAGCCAAGATCCTTTGGGTAGCAACACCGGGGAGCTGTTTTTT.

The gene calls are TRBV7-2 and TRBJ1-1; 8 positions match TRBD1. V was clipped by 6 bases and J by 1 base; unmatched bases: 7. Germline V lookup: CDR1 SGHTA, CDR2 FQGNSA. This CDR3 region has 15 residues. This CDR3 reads CASSLQGASNTEAFF. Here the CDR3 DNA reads TGTGCCAGCAGTTTGCAGGGGGCTTCGAACACTGAAGCTTTCTTT. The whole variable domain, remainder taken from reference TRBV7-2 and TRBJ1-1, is GAGVSQSPSNKVTEKGKDVELRCDPISGHTALYWYRQSLGQGLEFLIYFQGNSAPDKSGLPSDRFSAERTGGSVSTLTIQRTQQEDSAVYLCASSLQGASNTEAFFGQGTRLTVV.

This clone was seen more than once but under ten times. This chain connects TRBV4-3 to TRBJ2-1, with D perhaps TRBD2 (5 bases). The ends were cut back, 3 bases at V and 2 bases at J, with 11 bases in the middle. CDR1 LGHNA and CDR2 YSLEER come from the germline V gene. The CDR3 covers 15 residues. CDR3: CASSHGVAPYNEQFF. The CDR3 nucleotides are TGCGCCAGCAGCCACGGGGTAGCGCCCTACAATGAGCAGTTCTTC.

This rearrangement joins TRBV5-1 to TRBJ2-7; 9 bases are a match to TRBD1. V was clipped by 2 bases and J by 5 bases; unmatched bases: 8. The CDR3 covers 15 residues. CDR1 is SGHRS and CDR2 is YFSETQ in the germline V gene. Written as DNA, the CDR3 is TGCGCCAGCAGCTTTGGGACAGGGAAAGGGAACGAGCAGTACTTC. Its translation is CASSFGTGKGNEQYF.

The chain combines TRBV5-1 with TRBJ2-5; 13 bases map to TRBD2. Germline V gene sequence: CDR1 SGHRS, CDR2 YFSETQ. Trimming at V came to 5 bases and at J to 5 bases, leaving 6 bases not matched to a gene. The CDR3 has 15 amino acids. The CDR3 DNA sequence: TGCGCCAGCAGACTAGCGGGAGGGCCTAGGGAGACCCAGTACTTC. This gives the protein CASRLAGGPRETQYF. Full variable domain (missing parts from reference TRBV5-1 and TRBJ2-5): KAGVTQTPRYLIKTRGQQVTLSCSPISGHRSVSWYQQTPGQGLQFLFEYFSETQRNKGNFPGRFSGRQFSNSRSEMNVSTLELGDSALYLCASRLAGGPRETQYFGPGTRLLVL.

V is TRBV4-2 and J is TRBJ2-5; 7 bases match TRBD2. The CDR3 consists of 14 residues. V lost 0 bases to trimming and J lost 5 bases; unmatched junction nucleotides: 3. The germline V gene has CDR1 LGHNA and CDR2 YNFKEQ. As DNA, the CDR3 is TGTGCCAGCAGCCAAGATGGGAGGGCGGAGACCCAGTACTTC. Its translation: CASSQDGRAETQYF.

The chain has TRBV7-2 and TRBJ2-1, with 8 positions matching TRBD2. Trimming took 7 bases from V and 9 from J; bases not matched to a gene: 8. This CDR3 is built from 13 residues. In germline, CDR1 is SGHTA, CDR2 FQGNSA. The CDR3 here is CASTVGAGGEQFF. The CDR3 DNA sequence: TGTGCCAGCACCGTAGGGGCGGGAGGTGAGCAGTTCTTC.

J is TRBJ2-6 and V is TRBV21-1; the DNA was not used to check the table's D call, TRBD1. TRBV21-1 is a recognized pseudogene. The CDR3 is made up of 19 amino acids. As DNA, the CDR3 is TGTGCCAGCAGCAAAGGTTCTAGACAGGGGGACTCTGGGGCCAACGTCCTGACTTTC. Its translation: CASSKGSRQGDSGANVLTF.

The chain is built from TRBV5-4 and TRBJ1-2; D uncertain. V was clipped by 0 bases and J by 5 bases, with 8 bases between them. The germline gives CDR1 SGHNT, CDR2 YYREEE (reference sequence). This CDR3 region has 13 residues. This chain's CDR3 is CASSLAGGYGYTF. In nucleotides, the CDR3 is TGTGCCAGCAGCTTGGCGGGTGGATATGGCTACACCTTC.

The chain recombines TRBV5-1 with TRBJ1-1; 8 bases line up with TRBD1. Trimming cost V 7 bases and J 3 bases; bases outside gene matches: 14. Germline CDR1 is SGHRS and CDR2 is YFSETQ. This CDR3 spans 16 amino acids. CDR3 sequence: CASGSRTKTGDTEAFF. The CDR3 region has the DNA TGCGCCAGCGGAAGTAGAACCAAGACAGGGGACACTGAAGCTTTCTTT.

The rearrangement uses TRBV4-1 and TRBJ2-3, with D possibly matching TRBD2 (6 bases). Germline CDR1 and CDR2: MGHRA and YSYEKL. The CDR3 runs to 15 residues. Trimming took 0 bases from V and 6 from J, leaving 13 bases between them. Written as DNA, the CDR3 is TGCGCCAGCAGCCAAGACGGACAAAGCGGGGATACGCAGTATTTT. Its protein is CASSQDGQSGDTQYF.